The 20 T cell receptor beta chains in this list originate from one sample, sequenced in a study of cytomegalovirus exposure and HLA in healthy donors (dated by TCRdb to about 2017). Library preparation used the immunoSEQ multiplex PCR assay. A mixture of 60 forward primers for TCR Vbeta segments and 13 reverse primers for TCR Jbeta segments was used in the multiplex PCR. TCRdb re-hosts the immuneACCESS table, in-frame sequences only. Its copies lack some clones; in the studies checked, an unresolved V gene accounts for under half of them, and the cause for the rest is not known. Within this sample are some 200,000 clones, with approximately 79% of them counted one time only. Roughly 1.6% of the sample goes to the ten largest clones. Specimen: PBMCs. The receptors here all came from a man in his fifties in good health and CMV-seronegative.

This clone was picked up one time. V and J are TRBV27 and TRBJ1-3; unclear D gene. This CDR3 region has 16 residues. V dropped 2 bases and J dropped 0 bases, with 11 bases sitting between them. Germline lookup yields CDR1 MNHEY and CDR2 SMNVEV (reference sequence). Here the CDR3 DNA reads TGTGCCAGCAGTTTAGGGCCTCCCGACTCTGGAAACACCATATATTTT. It yields the protein CASSLGPPDSGNTIYF.

The chain combines TRBV6-6 with TRBJ1-1; TRBD1 is a possible D gene (5 bases). Trimming stripped 5 bases from V and 0 bases from J, with 7 bases between. Germline loops: CDR1 MNHNY, CDR2 SVGAGI (reference sequence). CDR3 length equals 13 residues. DNA for the CDR3: TGTGCCAGCAGTGCACAGGTGAACACTGAAGCTTTCTTT. Amino acid sequence: CASSAQVNTEAFF.

V gene TRBV5-6 combines with J gene TRBJ2-2, with D possibly TRBD2 on 5 matching bases. The germline V and J ends were trimmed by 5 bases and 0 bases, with 8 bases remaining between them. This CDR3 comprises 14 residues. Germline V lookup: CDR1 SGHDT, CDR2 YYEEEE. The CDR3 sequence: CASSTSPNTGELFF. CDR3 coding DNA: TGTGCCAGCAGTACTAGTCCGAACACCGGGGAGCTGTTTTTT. Complete variable domain (other parts from reference TRBV5-6 and TRBJ2-2): DAGVTQSPTHLIKTRGQQVTLRCSPKSGHDTVSWYQQALGQGPQFIFQYYEEEERQRGNFPDRFSGHQFPNYSSELNVNALLLGDSALYLCASSTSPNTGELFFGEGSRLTVL.

The rearrangement uses TRBV9 and TRBJ2-7, with 11 bases lining up with TRBD1. The CDR3 totals 15 residues. Germline V gene data show CDR1 as SGDLS and CDR2 as YYNGEE. Losses at the gene ends were 4 bases for V and 3 bases for J; bases not matched to a gene: 6. The CDR3 here is CASSSTGTGGYEQYF. As DNA, the CDR3 is TGTGCCAGCAGCTCGACCGGGACAGGGGGCTACGAGCAGTACTTC.

The chain couples TRBV6-1 to TRBJ1-5; tentative D call: TRBD1 (6 bases). The germline CDR1 and CDR2 sequences are MNHNS and SASEGT. V was pared by 0 bases and J by 3 bases, with 18 bases between. CDR3 size: 18 residues. CDR3 nucleotides: TGTGCCAGCAGTGAAGCTTCGGGGAGGGGGGCGAACAATCAGCCCCAGCATTTT. This codes for CASSEASGRGANNQPQHF.

The chain carries TRBV13 and TRBJ2-6; D call uncertain. V lost 4 bases to trimming and J lost 0 bases, with 10 bases between them. Per the germline V gene, CDR1 is PRHDT and CDR2 is FYEKMQ (reference sequence). The CDR3 spans 16 residues. Here the CDR3 reads CASSSAGHSGANVLTF. The CDR3 DNA sequence: TGTGCCAGCAGCTCCGCAGGTCACTCTGGGGCCAACGTCCTGACTTTC.

The CDR3 here is CASSERDRGLVGELFF. The CDR3 DNA sequence: TGTGCCAGCAGTGAAAGGGACAGGGGGCTGGTCGGGGAGCTGTTTTTT. The chain is built from TRBV2 and TRBJ2-2, with 12 bases lining up with TRBD1. The V and J ends lost 2 bases and 7 bases, in that order; junction bases with no gene match: 5. The CDR3 totals 16 residues. CDR1 and CDR2 from the germline V gene are SNHLY and FYNNEI.

The V call is TRBV25-1, the J call TRBJ1-2; 11 positions agree with TRBD1. The CDR3 covers 16 residues. After removal of 4 bases from V and 4 bases from J, the junction contained 8 bases not matched to a gene. The germline V gene encodes CDR1 MGHDK and CDR2 SYGVNS. This chain's CDR3 is CASSVYSGTGGYGYTF. The CDR3 region has the DNA TGTGCCAGCAGTGTCTATTCCGGGACAGGGGGCTATGGCTACACCTTC.

V gene TRBV28 combines with J gene TRBJ2-5; no clear D gene. V was trimmed by 4 bases and J by 2 bases, leaving 8 bases between them. The CDR3 sequence is 13 residues long. Germline values: CDR1 MDHEN, CDR2 SYDVKM. The CDR3, as DNA: TGTGCCAGCAGTTGGCTGAAACAAGAGACCCAGTACTTC. It specifies CASSWLKQETQYF.

The rearrangement links TRBV7-9 to TRBJ1-2; D ambiguous. Trimming shortened V by 5 bases and J by 4 bases, and 11 bases separated the two germline ends. Germline V gene lookup returns CDR1 SEHNR and CDR2 FQNEAQ (reference sequence). This CDR3 region has 13 residues. The CDR3 loop is CASSRGPGYGYTF. CDR3 nucleotide sequence: TGTGCCAGCAGCCGAGGGCCCGGCTATGGCTACACCTTC.

The chain links TRBV5-4 to TRBJ2-3, with 10 bases fitting TRBD2. V dropped 4 bases and J dropped 2; count of bases not matched to a gene: 7. The CDR3 length is 16 residues. Germline-derived CDR1 and CDR2 are SGHNT and YYREEE (reference sequence). CDR3 loop: CASSPRGTSVTDTQYF. In DNA, the CDR3 is TGTGCCAGCAGCCCCAGGGGGACTAGCGTCACAGATACGCAGTATTTT.

The J gene is TRBJ2-1, the V gene TRBV11-2; 10 positions agree with TRBD2. The CDR3 is made up of 14 amino acids. Germline-derived CDR1 and CDR2 are SGHAT and FQNNGV. V lost 2 bases, J lost 9 bases, and 4 bases stayed unmatched. This CDR3 reads CASSLTSGVFEQFF. The CDR3 nucleotides are TGTGCCAGCAGCTTAACTAGCGGGGTCTTTGAGCAGTTCTTC.

Turning to this clone: A junction end diverges from the germline sequence, so it may reflect a read error. V gene TRBV7-9 combines with J gene TRBJ1-2; TRBD1 matches 9 bases. There are 14 residues in the CDR3. Germline V CDR1 and CDR2: SEHNR, FQNEAQ (reference sequence). The CDR3: CSSSLADRGSGYTF. Written as DNA, the CDR3 is TGTTCCAGCAGCTTAGCCGACAGGGGGTCCGGCTACACCTTC.

This clone was seen just once. The genes are TRBV6-1 and TRBJ1-2, with TRBD1 identical over 9 bases. V was clipped by 7 bases and J by 7 bases; unmatched bases: 10. The CDR3 has 14 amino acids. The V gene's germline CDR1 is MNHNS and CDR2 SASEGT. CDR3 sequence: CASTQPGTGFGYTF. Written as DNA, the CDR3 is TGTGCCAGCACTCAACCAGGGACAGGGTTTGGCTACACCTTC.

This chain connects TRBV29-1 to TRBJ2-2, with no clear D. The germline gives CDR1 SQVTM, CDR2 ANQGSEA. This CDR3 is built from 15 residues. Between the trimmed V and J ends, which lost 4 bases and 0 bases, there was a span of 12 bases. The DNA for the CDR3 is TGCAGCGTTGTGCCCCTCTACGCGAACACCGGGGAGCTGTTTTTT. Protein product: CSVVPLYANTGELFF.

This clone came up once. This chain links TRBV28 with TRBJ2-1; TRBD1 matches 8 bases. V lost 11 bases and J lost 7; bases outside the gene matches: 16. The CDR3 loop spans 15 amino acids. CDR1 is MDHEN and CDR2 is SYDVKM in the germline V gene. CDR3 sequence reads: CAGSWGAGGRNEQFF. Here the CDR3 DNA reads TGTGCCGGTTCATGGGGGGCAGGGGGCAGGAATGAGCAGTTCTTC.

V usage is TRBV19 and J usage is TRBJ2-1; 7 bases line up with TRBD2. CDR3 size: 18 residues. Looked up from germline, CDR1 is LNHDA and CDR2 is SQIVND (reference sequence). The ends lost 10 bases at V and 0 bases at J; junction bases unmatched: 18. CDR3 loop: CATLRASGSPSSYNEQFF. In DNA form, the CDR3 reads TGTGCCACCCTACGGGCTAGCGGTTCTCCCAGCTCCTACAATGAGCAGTTCTTC.

This clone showed up just a few times. The V call is TRBV6-6, the J call TRBJ2-4, with 7 bases that match TRBD1. The CDR3 runs to 14 residues. Losses at the gene ends were 4 bases for V and 7 bases for J; bases not matched to a gene: 7. CDR1 is MNHNY, CDR2 SVGAGI, per germline (reference sequence). CDR3 DNA sequence: TGTGCCAGCAGTTCGACAGGGCAGGGTAACATTCAGTACTTC. Its protein product is CASSSTGQGNIQYF.

The genes are TRBV7-2 and TRBJ2-3; the match to TRBD1 covers 7 bases. This CDR3 region has 14 residues. Trimming took 6 bases from V and 4 from J; bases not matched to a gene: 7. Germline V gene lookup returns CDR1 SGHTA and CDR2 FQGNSA. CDR3: CASSPNRGPDTQYF. The DNA for the CDR3 is TGTGCCAGCAGTCCTAACAGGGGCCCAGATACGCAGTATTTT.

This clone has only one observation. The chain uses TRBV5-4 and TRBJ2-5; 7 positions agree with TRBD1. The CDR3 length is 14 residues. The V gene's germline CDR1 is SGHNT and CDR2 YYREEE (reference sequence). J lost 1 base, V lost 3 bases, and 3 bases had no gene match. The CDR3 DNA follows: TGTGCCAGCAGCTCGGGGACAGCCCAAGAGACCCAGTACTTC. Translation: CASSSGTAQETQYF.